These T cell receptor beta chains were read from a single sample in a study of blood T cell repertoires in COVID-19. Sequenced by immunoSEQ multiplex PCR; TCRdb stores in-frame clones only, minus some. Of approximately 160,000 clones listed, less than 90% are singletons. The sequenced material came from PBMCs or T cells enriched from blood (not recorded which). The receptors shown here come from a woman in her fifties or sixties who had recovered from COVID-19. Both conserved end residues are part of each CDR3. Fields, in order: V gene, clone size, CDR3 length, J gene, D gene, CDR3 protein, CDR3 DNA. The D gene is left open where the match is weak. Only some rows state a clone size, as once, few, many or a class for expanded clones.

TRBV28,NA,12,TRBJ1-1,NA,CASSQGWTEAFF,TGTGCCAGCAGTCAGGGGTGGACTGAAGCTTTCTTT
TRBV15,NA,13,TRBJ2-7,TRBD1,CATSRDRGGEQYF,TGTGCCACCAGCAGGGACAGGGGAGGCGAGCAGTACTTC
TRBV7-9,NA,13,TRBJ1-1,NA,CASSLSFSPEAFF,TGTGCCAGCAGCTTATCTTTTAGTCCTGAAGCTTTCTTT
TRBV10-3,NA,17,TRBJ2-1,NA,CAISESRTGISYNEQFF,TGTGCCATCAGTGAGTCCCGGACTGGCATCTCCTACAATGAGCAGTTCTTC
TRBV6-6,NA,15,TRBJ1-4,NA,CASSYSRLANEKLFF,TGTGCCAGCAGTTACTCGAGGCTTGCTAATGAAAAACTGTTTTTT
TRBV5-1,once,15,TRBJ2-1,TRBD2,CASSGVLAVHNEQFF,TGCGCCAGCAGCGGGGTCCTAGCGGTGCACAATGAGCAGTTCTTC
TRBV9,NA,18,TRBJ1-3,NA,CASSRDTKVQGTGNTIYF,TGTGCCAGCAGCCGGGACACGAAGGTCCAAGGCACCGGAAACACCATATATTTT
TRBV3-1/TRBV3-2,once,14,TRBJ1-3,TRBD1,CASSLQGSGNTIYF,TGTGCCAGCAGCCTACAGGGGTCTGGAAACACCATATATTTT
TRBV27,NA,15,TRBJ2-2,TRBD1,CASSFRTGGTGELFF,TGTGCCAGCAGTTTTAGGACAGGGGGCACCGGGGAGCTGTTTTTT
TRBV7-8,NA,14,TRBJ2-7,NA,CASSLFPGPYEQYF,TGTGCCAGCAGCTTATTCCCAGGGCCCTACGAGCAGTACTTC
TRBV4-1,NA,17,TRBJ1-6,NA,CASSQVAGSSYNSPLHF,TGCGCCAGCAGCCAAGTGGCGGGGAGCTCCTATAATTCACCCCTCCACTTT
TRBV18,NA,14,TRBJ2-1,NA,CASSPQGGGYKQFF,TGTGCCAGCTCACCACAAGGAGGGGGCTATAAGCAGTTCTTC
TRBV19,NA,17,TRBJ1-5,TRBD1,CASSIEGRQGAKQPQHF,TGTGCCAGTAGTATAGAGGGGCGACAGGGGGCAAAGCAGCCCCAGCATTTT
TRBV4-1,NA,18,TRBJ2-7,TRBD1,CASSQVGIRTGVPYEQYF,TGCGCCAGCAGCCAAGTGGGGATTAGGACAGGGGTTCCCTACGAGCAGTACTTC
TRBV10-2,once,15,TRBJ2-3,TRBD2,CASNLLAGGGHTQYF,TGCGCCAGCAACCTACTAGCGGGAGGTGGGCATACGCAGTATTTT
TRBV5-1,NA,15,TRBJ1-1,TRBD1,CASRPGTGGHAEAFF,TGCGCCAGCAGACCCGGGACAGGGGGCCATGCTGAAGCTTTCTTT
TRBV28,NA,15,TRBJ2-4,NA,CATSDSYLAKNIQYF,TGTGCCACCAGCGACAGTTATTTAGCCAAAAACATTCAGTACTTC
TRBV7-2,NA,15,TRBJ2-7,NA,CASSLGLGSYYEQYF,TGTGCCAGCAGCTTAGGATTGGGCAGTTACTACGAGCAGTACTTC
TRBV28,NA,15,TRBJ1-2,NA,CASRPGQGGFYGYTF,TGTGCCAGCAGACCGGGACAAGGAGGCTTCTATGGCTACACCTTC
TRBV5-6,NA,13,TRBJ2-7,NA,CASSRGGAREQYF,TGTGCCAGCAGCCGAGGGGGGGCGCGTGAGCAGTACTTC
TRBV7-2,few,13,TRBJ1-2,TRBD1,CASSADRGPRYTF,TGTGCCAGCAGCGCCGACAGGGGACCACGCTACACCTTC
TRBV21-1,NA,17,TRBJ1-4,NA,CASSKGRGLATNEKLFF,TGTGCCAGCAGCAAAGGTAGGGGGCTGGCAACTAATGAAAAACTGTTTTTT
TRBV18,NA,17,TRBJ1-1,NA,CASSPPLSAGIHHEAFF,TGTGCCAGCTCACCACCTTTGTCGGCAGGGATTCACCATGAAGCTTTCTTT
TRBV19,NA,15,TRBJ2-5,TRBD1,CASSRSGGAWPTQYF,TGTGCCAGTAGCCGATCAGGGGGCGCTTGGCCGACCCAGTACTTC
TRBV6-5,NA,15,TRBJ2-7,TRBD1,CASSRLGQGGREQYF,TGTGCCAGCAGTCGCCTGGGACAGGGAGGTCGAGAGCAGTACTTC
TRBV18,NA,17,TRBJ2-1,TRBD2,CASSRWASGRASNEQFF,TGTGCCAGCTCCCGCTGGGCTAGCGGGAGGGCTAGTAATGAGCAGTTCTTC
TRBV5-1,NA,15,TRBJ2-1,TRBD2,CASSLAVAGAGEQFF,TGCGCCAGCAGCTTGGCCGTAGCGGGAGCGGGTGAGCAGTTCTTC
TRBV12-3/TRBV12-4,NA,12,TRBJ1-4,NA,CASSLRDEKLFF,TGTGCCAGCAGTTTGAGGGATGAAAAACTGTTTTTT
TRBV25-1,NA,13,TRBJ2-1,TRBD1,CASRLTGSNEQFF,TGTGCCAGCAGGTTGACAGGGTCCAATGAGCAGTTCTTC
TRBV18,NA,14,TRBJ2-2,NA,CASSPRSATGELFF,TGTGCCAGCTCACCACGGAGCGCGACCGGGGAGCTGTTTTTT
TRBV24-1,NA,13,TRBJ2-7,NA,CATSDYRVSEQYF,TGTGCCACCAGTGATTACAGAGTTTCGGAGCAGTACTTC